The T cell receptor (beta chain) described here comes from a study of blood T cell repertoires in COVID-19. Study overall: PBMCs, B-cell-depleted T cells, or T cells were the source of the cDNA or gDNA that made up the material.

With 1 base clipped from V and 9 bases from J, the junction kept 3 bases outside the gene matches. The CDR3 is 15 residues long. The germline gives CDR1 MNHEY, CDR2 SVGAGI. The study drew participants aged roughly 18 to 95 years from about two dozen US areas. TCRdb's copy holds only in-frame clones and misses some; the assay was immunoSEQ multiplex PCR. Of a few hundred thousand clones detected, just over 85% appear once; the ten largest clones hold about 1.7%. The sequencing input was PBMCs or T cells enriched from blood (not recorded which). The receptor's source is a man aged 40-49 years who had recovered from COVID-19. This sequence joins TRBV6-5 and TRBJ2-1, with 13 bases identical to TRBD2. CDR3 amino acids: CASSYLTSGGGEQFF. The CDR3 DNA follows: TGTGCCAGCAGTTACTTAACTAGCGGGGGGGGTGAGCAGTTCTTC.